Listed here are 23 T cell receptor beta chains from one sample, sequenced in a study of T cells in women clearing cervical HPV infection. Clones were sequenced by immunoSEQ multiplex PCR, and TCRdb holds only the in-frame ones, with some missing. Its clone listing holds 9,000 to 15,000 clones. The sample consisted of blood buffy coat. Receptor source: a woman between 18 and 69 years old with a cervical HPV16 infection that either progressed to CIN3+ or cleared (not recorded which).

As regards this clone: The read finishes 3 residues shy of the CDR3 end, and the germline J gene is used to complete it. The chain combines TRBV5-4 with TRBJ1-6; D unclear. Germline V CDR1 and CDR2: SGHNT, YYREEE (reference sequence). The CDR3 totals 16 residues. V was clipped by 6 bases and J by 7 bases, with 20 bases between them. The CDR3 spells CASTRNYGTENSPLHF. CDR3 DNA (partial): TGTGCCAGCACCCGTAATTATGGAACAGAGAATTCACCC.

Regarding this clone: The CDR3 extends 3 residues past the end of the read, so its final part is completed from the germline J gene. The chain combines TRBV4-1 with TRBJ2-7; 10 bases are shared with TRBD2. Germline CDR1 and CDR2: MGHRA and YSYEKL. V was pared by 0 bases and J by 6 bases, with 8 bases of the junction left unmatched. There are 16 residues in the CDR3. The sequenced part of the CDR3 DNA is TGCGCCAGCAGCCAAGATCGGAGCGGGGGGGGGAGCGAG. As protein: CASSQDRSGGGSE. The complete CDR3 sequence is CASSQDRSGGGSEQYF.

In regard to this clone: Read coverage stops 3 residues before the CDR3 terminus; the germline J gene supplies the remainder. The gene calls are TRBV19 and TRBJ2-1; 8 bases are a match to TRBD2. CDR1 is LNHDA, CDR2 SQIVND, per germline (reference sequence). Unmatched junction bases numbered 11, after V lost 8 bases and J lost 5 bases. This CDR3 comprises 15 residues. The DNA read from the CDR3 is TGTGCCAGTGCCGGGACTAGAGACAAGGACAATGAG. This translates into CASAGTRDKDNE. The full CDR3 protein is CASAGTRDKDNEQFF.

Worth noting for this clone: Coverage ceases 3 residues before the CDR3 finishes, and the germline J gene fills in the end. The chain is built from TRBV9 and TRBJ1-6; possible D gene TRBD1, 5 bases. V lost 0 bases and J lost 8, with 9 bases in between. This CDR3 region has 14 residues. Germline CDR1 reads SGDLS; CDR2 reads YYNGEE. The CDR3 spells CASSVAGGDSPLHF. The sequenced part of the CDR3 DNA is TGTGCCAGCAGCGTAGCGGGGGGAGATTCACCC.

Note on this clone: The read ends 3 residues shy of where the CDR3 ends; the end is completed using the germline J gene. The V call is TRBV19, the J call TRBJ1-5; 7 nucleotides align to TRBD1. V lost 3 bases and J lost 6; bases outside the gene matches: 8. CDR3 size: 15 residues. The germline V gene has CDR1 LNHDA and CDR2 SQIVND (reference sequence). CDR3 amino acids: CASSIETGISQPQHF. The CDR3 DNA, read in part, is TGTGCCAGTAGTATTGAGACAGGGATCAGTCAGCCC.

A remark on this clone: Read sequence stops 3 residues before the CDR3 end, and the germline J gene provides the missing end. This chain connects TRBV19 to TRBJ1-3, with 7 nucleotides matching TRBD1. From germline, CDR1 is LNHDA and CDR2 SQIVND (reference sequence). This CDR3 region has 15 residues. V lost 6 bases and J lost 0; bases outside the gene matches: 5. Partial CDR3 DNA: TGTGCCAGTAGCCCGGGACAGATCTCTGGAAACACC. It encodes CASSPGQISGNT. The whole CDR3 protein is CASSPGQISGNTIYF.

This clone is called medium-sized (0.01 to 0.1%) based on its frequency. From the germline J gene comes the end of the CDR3, since the read stops 3 residues before it. This rearrangement joins TRBV6-1 to TRBJ1-4; D ambiguous. Trimming took 3 bases from V and 10 from J, leaving 3 bases between them. The V gene's germline CDR1 is MNHNS and CDR2 SASEGT. The CDR3 loop spans 10 amino acids. The CDR3 sequence is CASSDRKLFF. The sequenced part of the CDR3 DNA is TGTGCCAGCAGTGATCGAAAA.

Concerning this clone itself: With the read ending 3 residues before the CDR3 end, the germline J gene is used to fill in that end. The genes are TRBV28 and TRBJ2-5, with TRBD2 identical over 8 bases. Germline assignment: CDR1 MDHEN and CDR2 SYDVKM. J was trimmed by 4 bases and V by 4 bases; bases with no gene match: 5. The CDR3 length is 14 residues. The part of the CDR3 DNA that was read is TGTGCCAGCAGTTGGGCGGGGGGTCGAGAGACC. Protein product: CASSWAGGRET. The whole CDR3 sequence reads CASSWAGGRETQYF. Using reference TRBV28 and TRBJ2-5 for the parts outside the CDR3, the full variable domain is DVKVTQSSRYLVKRTGEKVFLECVQDMDHENMFWYRQDPGLGLRLIYFSYDVKMKEKGDIPEGYSVSREKKERFSLILESASTNQTSMYLCASSWAGGRETQYFGPGTRLLVL.

Note on this clone: The read falls 3 residues short of the CDR3 end, and the missing part is taken from the germline J gene. The V call is TRBV19, the J call TRBJ2-3; 8 bases are shared with TRBD1. Germline V CDR1 and CDR2: LNHDA, SQIVND (reference sequence). The V segment lost 7 bases and the J segment 1 base; nucleotides outside the gene matches: 4. This CDR3 is built from 14 residues. The covered CDR3 bases are TGTGCCAGTACTCCGGGACAGGGCACAGATACG. It codes for CASTPGQGTDT. The entire CDR3 sequence reads CASTPGQGTDTQYF.

About this clone: The CDR3 extends 3 residues past the end of the read, so its final part is completed from the germline J gene. The chain couples TRBV5-4 to TRBJ2-7, with TRBD1 matching over 9 bases. This CDR3 has 15 residues. Per germline, CDR1 SGHNT and CDR2 YYREEE (reference sequence). Trimming removed 0 bases from V and 6 bases from J; junction bases left unmatched: 7. CDR3 DNA, as far as it was read: TGTGCCAGCAGCTTGGAGGGCGGACAGGGGCGCGAG. As protein: CASSLEGGQGRE. The entire CDR3 reads CASSLEGGQGREQYF.

About this clone: The read ends 3 residues shy of where the CDR3 ends; the end is completed using the germline J gene. The rearrangement joins TRBV5-1 to TRBJ1-1; 8 bases agree with TRBD1. The CDR3 runs 13 residues. CDR1 is SGHRS and CDR2 is YFSETQ in the germline V gene. The ends lost 6 bases at V and 4 bases at J; junction bases unmatched: 5. Partial CDR3 DNA: TGCGCCAGCACCCTTGGACAGGGCACTGAA. Residues: CASTLGQGTE. The full CDR3 protein is CASTLGQGTEAFF.

The chain's CDR3 is CASSQGWSRGTEAFF. The CDR3 bases that were read are TGTGCCAGCAGCCAAGGTTGGAGCCGCGGCACTGAA. The genes are TRBV14 and TRBJ1-1; D is uncertain. The CDR3 end lies 3 residues beyond the end of the read and is filled in from the germline J gene. Trimming removed 1 base from V and 4 bases from J, with 13 bases in between. Germline loops: CDR1 SGHDN, CDR2 FVKESK. This CDR3 is built from 15 residues.

Comments on this clone: The read finishes 3 residues shy of the CDR3 end, and the germline J gene is used to complete it. The V and J genes are TRBV2 and TRBJ1-1, with D tentatively TRBD1 (5 bases). The CDR3 sequence is 13 residues long. The germline gives CDR1 SNHLY, CDR2 FYNNEI. With 8 bases removed from V and 0 bases from J, the gap between germline ends came to 10 bases. The CDR3 reads CASGANMNTEAFF. The CDR3 DNA, read in part, is TGTGCCAGCGGGGCAAATATGAACACTGAA.

As regards this clone: The read stops 3 residues short of the end of the CDR3; the missing end is completed from the germline J gene. The V gene is TRBV2, the J gene TRBJ1-2; 9 nucleotides agree with TRBD1. The CDR3 is 15 amino acids. Per germline, CDR1 SNHLY and CDR2 FYNNEI. The CDR3 sequence is CASSEDQGTGNDYTF. The DNA read from the CDR3 is TGTGCCAGCAGTGAAGATCAGGGGACAGGGAATGAC. Full variable domain (remainder filled in from reference TRBV2 and TRBJ1-2): EPEVTQTPSHQVTQMGQEVILRCVPISNHLYFYWYRQILGQKVEFLVSFYNNEISEKSEIFDDQFSVERPDGSNFTLKIRSTKLEDSAMYFCASSEDQGTGNDYTFGSGTRLTVV.

About this clone: The read halts 3 residues ahead of the CDR3 end, with the missing end drawn from the germline J gene. This chain links TRBV12-3 or TRBV12-4 with TRBJ2-3, with 12 positions matching TRBD1. V lost 3 bases, J lost 8 bases, and 9 bases stayed unmatched. This CDR3 spans 16 amino acids. CDR3 DNA, as far as it was read: TGTGCCAGCAGTTTGGGGGACAGGGGGCTCCAGGGTACG. It translates to CASSLGDRGLQGT. The CDR3, in full, reads CASSLGDRGLQGTQYF.

The CDR3 region is CASSHRQGLTDTQYF. CDR3 bases read: TGTGCCAGCAGCCACCGACAGGGGTTGACAGATACG. The chain joins TRBV3-1 (or the pseudogene TRBV3-2) to TRBJ2-3; 8 bases line up with TRBD1. From the germline J gene comes the end of the CDR3, since the read stops 3 residues before it. Germline V gene data show CDR1 as LGHDT and CDR2 as YNNKEL (reference sequence). This CDR3 is built from 15 residues. After removal of 3 bases from V and 3 bases from J, the junction contained 5 bases not matched to a gene.

A remark on this clone: The read ends 3 residues before the CDR3 terminus; that terminus is restored from the germline J gene. V is TRBV18 and J is TRBJ1-4, with D unclear. The germline gives CDR1 KGHSH, CDR2 LQKENI. V lost 6 bases and J lost 8, with 19 bases in between. The CDR3 consists of 15 residues. Partial CDR3 DNA: TGTGCCAGCTCTCTCCAGGATTTGGCGAACGAAAAA. Its translation is CASSLQDLANEK. The full CDR3 sequence reads CASSLQDLANEKLFF.

Details on this clone: The read falls 3 residues short of the CDR3 end, and the missing part is taken from the germline J gene. This chain joins TRBV5-1 and TRBJ1-4; tentatively, D is TRBD1 (6 bases). In germline, CDR1 is SGHRS, CDR2 YFSETQ. V lost 3 bases and J lost 7, with 13 bases in between. This CDR3 comprises 14 residues. CDR3 sequence: CASSSGRGGEKLFF. CDR3 DNA (partial): TGCGCCAGCAGCTCGGGCAGGGGTGGTGAAAAA.

About this clone itself: With the read ending 3 residues before the CDR3 end, the germline J gene is used to fill in that end. The V call is TRBV12-3 or TRBV12-4, the J call TRBJ1-5; D is unclear. Trimming removed 3 bases at V and 2 bases at J, with 5 bases between. CDR3 length: 13 amino acids. The CDR3 DNA, read in part, is TGTGCCAGCAGTTTTCAGGGCAATCAGCCC. It encodes CASSFQGNQP. The full CDR3 is CASSFQGNQPQHF.

The CDR3 sequence: CASSLYGVNNQPQHF. CDR3 DNA, as far as it was read: TGTGCCAGCAGCTTATACGGGGTTAACAATCAGCCC. The gene calls are TRBV7-2 and TRBJ1-5; D not certain. The sequenced fragment ends 3 residues before the CDR3 boundary, so the rest is inferred from the germline J gene. Looked up from germline, CDR1 is SGHTA and CDR2 is FQGNSA. V was clipped by 2 bases and J by 3 bases, with 11 bases between them. The CDR3 contains 15 residues.

Notes on this clone: The read terminates 3 residues before the CDR3 end, so the remaining end is supplied by the germline J gene. This sequence joins TRBV10-2 and TRBJ1-4; D not certain. V gave up 2 bases and J gave up 10 bases, with 17 bases separating them. The CDR3 extends over 15 amino acids. Germline CDR1 WSHSY, CDR2 SAAADI. The sequenced CDR3 bases are TGCGCCAGCAGTGAGCCTTCCAAGTCGGGTGGAAAA. Translating it yields CASSEPSKSGGK. The CDR3, in full, reads CASSEPSKSGGKLFF.

Regarding this clone: The read stops 3 residues short of the end of the CDR3; the missing end is completed from the germline J gene. The J gene is TRBJ2-3, the V gene TRBV5-6, with D hard to call. Looked up from germline, CDR1 is SGHDT and CDR2 is YYEEEE. The germline V and J ends were trimmed by 6 bases and 0 bases, with 14 bases remaining between them. The CDR3 length is 15 residues. The covered CDR3 bases are TGTGCCAGCATACTACGGCAGTCTAGCACAGATACG. Amino acids: CASILRQSSTDT. The entire CDR3 is CASILRQSSTDTQYF.

The part of the CDR3 DNA that was read is TGTGCCAGCAGCTCCCGGACCGACAGGGGCGAAGTA. Protein sequence: CASSSRTDRGEV. The CDR3 in its entirety is CASSSRTDRGEVAFF. This rearrangement joins TRBV5-5 to TRBJ1-1, with 8 positions matching TRBD1. Read sequence stops 3 residues before the CDR3 end, and the germline J gene provides the missing end. This CDR3 contains 15 residues. In germline, CDR1 is SGHKS, CDR2 YYEKEE (reference sequence). The full variable domain, completed using reference TRBV5-5 and TRBJ1-1, is DAGVTQSPTHLIKTRGQQVTLRCSPISGHKSVSWYQQVLGQGPQFIFQYYEKEERGRGNFPDRFSARQFPNYSSELNVNALLLGDSALYLCASSSRTDRGEVAFFGQGTRLTVV.